Below are 26 T cell receptor beta chains sequenced from a single sample in a study of T-cell reconstitution after alpha-beta-depleted transplantation in children. Unique molecular identifiers featured in how the TCRbeta library was prepared. TCRdb analysed the PCR reads with MiXCR anew, one entry per CDR3 protein. This table holds around 480,000 distinct CDR3 sequences, around a third found once. This specimen was PBMCs from the stem cell graft donor, taken from the stem cell graft. The origin of the receptors is a human donor who donated a stem cell graft to a child with aplastic anemia.

The chain employs TRBV30 and TRBJ2-5; 8 bases match TRBD2. In germline, CDR1 is GTSNPN, CDR2 SVGIG (reference sequence). The CDR3 length is 14 residues. Trimming took 3 bases from V and 3 from J; bases not matched to a gene: 6. CDR3 in DNA: TGTGCCTGGAGCTTAGGACTAGCTGAAGAGACCCAGTACTTC. Residues: CAWSLGLAEETQYF. The whole variable domain, filled in from reference TRBV30 and TRBJ2-5, reads SQTIHQWPATLVQPVGSPLSLECTVEGTSNPNLYWYRQAAGRGLQLLFYSVGIGQISSEVPQNLSASRPQDRQFILSSKKLLLSDSGFYLCAWSLGLAEETQYFGPGTRLLVL.

The chain couples TRBV29-1 to TRBJ2-7; 9 positions match TRBD1. Germline CDR1 and CDR2: SQVTM and ANQGSEA. The CDR3 loop spans 13 amino acids. The V and J ends lost 3 bases and 7 bases, in that order; junction bases with no gene match: 7. In nucleotides, the CDR3 is TGCAGCGTTGACGAACAGGGGGCCAGGGAGCAGTACTTC. This codes for CSVDEQGAREQYF.

This chain links TRBV20-1 with TRBJ2-3, with 11 bases lining up with TRBD2. CDR1 and CDR2 (germline): DFQATT, SNEGSKA (reference sequence). The V gene end was trimmed by 1 base and the J gene end by 4 bases; junction bases not matched to a gene: 4. The CDR3 has 15 amino acids. The CDR3 region has the DNA TGCAGTGCTAGAGTGTATAGCGGGAGGGCAGATACGCAGTATTTT. Its translation: CSARVYSGRADTQYF.

The chain joins TRBV11-3 to TRBJ2-1; 12 bases map to TRBD2. The V segment lost 2 bases and the J segment 10 bases; nucleotides outside the gene matches: 6. CDR1 is SGHNT and CDR2 is YENEEA in the germline V gene. This CDR3 has 15 amino acids. CDR3 coding DNA: TGTGCCAGCAGCTTACTAGCGGGAGGGCGTCGAGAGCAGTTCTTC. Its translation is CASSLLAGGRREQFF.

This sequence joins TRBV7-2 and TRBJ2-1, with 9 nucleotides matching TRBD1. Germline CDR1 is SGHTA and CDR2 is FQGNSA. With V trimmed by 5 bases and J by 7 bases, 6 bases remained unmatched. CDR3 length: 14 amino acids. Here the CDR3 reads CASSLGTGKNEQFF. The CDR3 DNA follows: TGTGCCAGCAGCCTTGGGACAGGGAAGAATGAGCAGTTCTTC. Drawing the rest from reference TRBV7-2 and TRBJ2-1, the complete variable domain is GAGVSQSPSNKVTEKGKDVELRCDPISGHTALYWYRQSLGQGLEFLIYFQGNSAPDKSGLPSDRFSAERTGGSVSTLTIQRTQQEDSAVYLCASSLGTGKNEQFFGPGTRLTVL.

V gene TRBV29-1 combines with J gene TRBJ2-7; D unresolved. The CDR3 is 14 residues long. V gave up 1 base and J gave up 2 bases, with 12 bases separating them. The germline CDR1 and CDR2 sequences are SQVTM and ANQGSEA. CDR3 sequence (DNA): TGCAGCGTTGAAGCCGACATCGGCGCCTACGAGCAGTACTTC. It codes for CSVEADIGAYEQYF.

This clonotype has a handful of counts. The chain joins TRBV29-1 to TRBJ2-7, with D possibly TRBD2 on 7 matching bases. Trimming left V 4 bases short and J 3 bases short, with 22 bases between. The CDR3 covers 16 residues. Germline CDR1 reads SQVTM; CDR2 reads ANQGSEA. The CDR3 region is CSVVGGPGSFDYEQYF. The CDR3 nucleotides read TGCAGCGTTGTGGGGGGGCCGGGTAGTTTTGACTACGAGCAGTACTTC.

The V gene is TRBV12-3 or TRBV12-4, the J gene TRBJ1-1, with no clear D. Trimming cost V 5 bases and J 6 bases, with 10 bases left between them. The CDR3 is 12 residues long. CDR3 nucleotide sequence: TGTGCCAGCAGTCTCTCCCGATCTGAAGCTTTCTTT. Encoded protein: CASSLSRSEAFF.

This clonotype was detected only a few times. The J gene is TRBJ2-1, the V gene TRBV20-1; TRBD2 agrees at 8 bases. The CDR3 is made up of 14 amino acids. With V trimmed by 5 bases and J by 3 bases, 6 bases remained unmatched. Per germline, CDR1 DFQATT and CDR2 SNEGSKA (reference sequence). This CDR3 reads CSAPSGTSYNEQFF. In nucleotides, the CDR3 is TGCAGTGCTCCCTCCGGGACTAGCTACAATGAGCAGTTCTTC.

The table lists this clonotype with a few counts. The chain links TRBV24-1 to TRBJ2-1, with TRBD2 matching over 7 bases. The CDR3 is 14 amino acids. Trimming cost V 8 bases and J 2 bases; bases outside gene matches: 5. Germline assignment: CDR1 KGHDR and CDR2 SFDVKD. Here the CDR3 DNA reads TGTGCCACCACTAGCGGACTTCCCTACAATGAGCAGTTCTTC. It encodes CATTSGLPYNEQFF.

A note on this clonotype: The junction differs from germline at one of its ends, possibly a read error. This rearrangement joins TRBV28 to TRBJ2-4; 11 bases are shared with TRBD1. This CDR3 is built from 14 residues. The germline CDR1 and CDR2 sequences are MDHEN and SYDVKM. The CDR3 is CASSTGQGGNMQYF. The CDR3 DNA reads as TGTGCCAGCAGCACGGGACAGGGGGGAAACATGCAGTACTTC.

This clonotype occurred a few times. This sequence joins TRBV7-9 and TRBJ2-7; the D gene could be TRBD1 or TRBD2 (5 bases each). The CDR3 consists of 12 residues. Germline V CDR1 and CDR2: SEHNR, FQNEAQ (reference sequence). Trimming cost V 5 bases and J 12 bases, with 17 bases left between them. The CDR3 bases are TGTGCCAGCAGCCTTCCCTGGGGACGGCGGTACTTC. It codes for CASSLPWGRRYF.

The V and J genes are TRBV12-3 or TRBV12-4 and TRBJ1-1, with D perhaps matching TRBD1 (5 bases). The V end lost 6 bases, the J end lost 0 bases, and 17 bases lay between the germline ends. CDR3 length: 16 amino acids. The CDR3 loop is CASRTRPGPMNTEAFF. Here the CDR3 DNA reads TGTGCCAGCAGAACCCGCCCGGGGCCTATGAACACTGAAGCTTTCTTT.

This chain links TRBV12-3 or TRBV12-4 with TRBJ2-1; possibly TRBD2 for D (8 bases). This CDR3 has 15 amino acids. The ends were cut back, 3 bases at V and 10 bases at J, with 19 bases in the middle. The CDR3 is CASSLPLLADREQFF. The CDR3 coding sequence is TGTGCCAGCAGTTTGCCTCTACTAGCGGACAGGGAGCAGTTCTTC.

The gene calls are TRBV6-4 and TRBJ2-1; a possible D gene is TRBD2 (6 bases). V gave up 2 bases and J gave up 7 bases, with 9 bases separating them. In germline, CDR1 is MRHNA, CDR2 SNTAGT. This CDR3 spans 13 amino acids. The DNA for the CDR3 is TGTGCCAGCAGTGACGGAGGGCCAAATGAGCAGTTCTTC. As protein: CASSDGGPNEQFF.

The chain links TRBV5-1 to TRBJ2-7; D gene ambiguous. This CDR3 is built from 12 residues. The germline V gene has CDR1 SGHRS and CDR2 YFSETQ. V gave up 2 bases and J gave up 7 bases, with 10 bases separating them. CDR3 region: CASSFGMGEQYF. CDR3 nucleotide sequence: TGCGCCAGCAGCTTCGGAATGGGGGAGCAGTACTTC. Together with reference TRBV5-1 and TRBJ2-7, the CDR3 gives the full variable domain: KAGVTQTPRYLIKTRGQQVTLSCSPISGHRSVSWYQQTPGQGLQFLFEYFSETQRNKGNFPGRFSGRQFSNSRSEMNVSTLELGDSALYLCASSFGMGEQYFGPGTRLTVT.

The gene calls are TRBV24-1 and TRBJ2-3, with a possible D match to TRBD2 (5 bases). The CDR3 spans 14 residues. Germline V gene lookup returns CDR1 KGHDR and CDR2 SFDVKD. Trimming left V 3 bases short and J 6 bases short, with 12 bases between. The CDR3 loop reads CATSDSGLRDTQYF. CDR3 nucleotide sequence: TGTGCCACCAGTGATAGCGGTCTGCGGGATACGCAGTATTTT.

J is TRBJ2-1 and V is TRBV13; D is undetermined. CDR1 PRHDT and CDR2 FYEKMQ come from the germline V gene (reference sequence). The CDR3 spans 13 residues. V shed 0 bases and J shed 8 bases, with 8 bases lying between them. As DNA, the CDR3 is TGTGCCAGCAGCTTAGGGGCGAAGTATGAGCAGTTCTTC. Translating it yields CASSLGAKYEQFF.

The CDR3 here is CSAPRGTSGFNEQYF. The CDR3 nucleotides read TGCAGTGCCCCCCGGGGGACTAGCGGGTTCAACGAGCAGTACTTC. This chain uses TRBV20-1 with TRBJ2-7; 12 bases line up with TRBD2. This CDR3 has 15 amino acids. Germline lookup yields CDR1 DFQATT and CDR2 SNEGSKA (reference sequence). Trimming at V came to 6 bases and at J to 5 bases, leaving 11 bases not matched to a gene.

The chain carries TRBV20-1 and TRBJ1-5; TRBD1 agrees at 7 bases. After removal of 3 bases from V and 3 bases from J, the junction contained 5 bases not matched to a gene. CDR3 length: 14 residues. Germline V gene sequence: CDR1 DFQATT, CDR2 SNEGSKA (reference sequence). The CDR3 reads CSARRDSLNQPQHF. CDR3 in DNA: TGCAGTGCTAGGAGGGACAGCCTCAATCAGCCCCAGCATTTT.

The rearrangement joins TRBV6-2 or TRBV6-3 to TRBJ2-7; D is perhaps TRBD1 (6 bases). The germline gives CDR1 MNHEY, CDR2 SVGEGT. The ends were cut back, 6 bases at V and 6 bases at J, with 15 bases in the middle. The CDR3 is made up of 13 amino acids. CDR3 residues: CASRSTGIAEQYF. In DNA, the CDR3 is TGTGCCAGCAGGTCCACAGGGATCGCCGAGCAGTACTTC.

The chain employs TRBV12-5 and TRBJ1-4, with TRBD1 matching over 8 bases. Looked up from germline, CDR1 is LGHNT and CDR2 is FRNRAP. Unmatched junction bases numbered 9, after V lost 0 bases and J lost 3 bases. CDR3 length equals 18 residues. The DNA of the CDR3 is TGTGCTAGTGGTTTGGTACTGACAGGGGCGTCGGCTAATGAAAAACTGTTTTTT. It specifies CASGLVLTGASANEKLFF.

The V and J genes are TRBV30 and TRBJ2-5; D remains ambiguous. Trimming took off 0 bases at V and 4 bases at J, with 9 bases between the two ends. The CDR3 has 13 amino acids. Per the germline V gene, CDR1 is GTSNPN and CDR2 is SVGIG (reference sequence). The CDR3 nucleotides are TGTGCCTGGAGTGTACCTCCCTTAGAGACCCAGTACTTC. Translated, it gives CAWSVPPLETQYF.

This clonotype has just a few counts. The chain carries TRBV12-3 or TRBV12-4 and TRBJ2-5; TRBD2 aligns across 8 bases. CDR3 length: 15 amino acids. Trimming at V came to 5 bases and at J to 1 base, leaving 6 bases not matched to a gene. This CDR3 is CASSPTTSGQETQYF. CDR3 nucleotide sequence: TGTGCCAGCAGTCCCACAACTAGCGGCCAAGAGACCCAGTACTTC.

This clonotype turned up a few times. The chain has TRBV5-1 and TRBJ2-5; possibly TRBD1 or TRBD2 for D (5 bases each). V shed 4 bases and J shed 2 bases, with 15 bases lying between them. Per germline, CDR1 SGHRS and CDR2 YFSETQ. The CDR3 is 15 amino acids. The chain's CDR3 is CASSLGTWEQETQYF. CDR3 bases: TGCGCCAGCAGCCTGGGGACGTGGGAGCAAGAGACCCAGTACTTC.

The chain carries TRBV5-6 and TRBJ1-5; maybe TRBD1 (6 bases). This CDR3 is 16 amino acids long. The V and J ends lost 5 bases and 1 base respectively, with 16 bases between them. Looked up from germline, CDR1 is SGHDT and CDR2 is YYEEEE. The CDR3 reads CASSKGGVWSNQPQHF. Written as DNA, the CDR3 is TGTGCCAGCAGTAAAGGGGGGGTCTGGAGCAATCAGCCCCAGCATTTT.